This is a list of T cell receptor beta chains from one sample in a study of blood T cell repertoires in COVID-19. Assay: immunoSEQ multiplex PCR; the TCRdb copy retains only in-frame clones and omits some. The table includes approximately 140,000 clones, around nine tenths detected once. Sequenced input: peripheral blood. These TCRs come from a woman between 40 and 55 years old with acute or convalescent COVID-19. CDR3s include the opening cysteine and the closing phenylalanine or tryptophan. The D gene is left open where the match is weak. Not all rows give a size; the values are once, few, many and, for expanded clones, a class.

CDR3: CASSPSLGPGDQPQHF
DNA: TGTGCCAGCAGCCCGTCCCTAGGGCCAGGGGATCAGCCCCAGCATTTT
V: TRBV7-2
D: -
size: -
J: TRBJ1-5

CDR3: CASRDRDYGYTF
DNA: TGTGCCAGCAGGGACAGGGACTATGGCTACACCTTC
V: TRBV6-5
D: TRBD1
size: -
J: TRBJ1-2

CDR3: CASSPTRVARNTEAFF
DNA: TGTGCCAGCTCACCGACCAGGGTGGCAAGGAACACTGAAGCTTTCTTT
V: TRBV18
D: -
size: -
J: TRBJ1-1

CDR3: CASSVTGTTTYEQYF
DNA: TGTGCCAGCAGCGTGACCGGGACTACGACGTACGAGCAGTACTTC
V: TRBV9
D: TRBD2
size: -
J: TRBJ2-7

CDR3: CASSQGGGWPEAFF
DNA: TGTGCCAGCAGCCAAGGGGGAGGCTGGCCTGAAGCTTTCTTT
V: TRBV3-1/TRBV3-2
D: -
size: -
J: TRBJ1-1

CDR3: CASSQVGEAGGPQKTQYF
DNA: TGTGCCAGCAGCCAAGTGGGAGAGGCGGGAGGGCCCCAAAAGACCCAGTACTTC
V: TRBV3-1/TRBV3-2
D: TRBD2
size: -
J: TRBJ2-5

CDR3: CASSPQGNTGELFF
DNA: TGTGCCAGCTCACCCCAGGGGAACACCGGGGAGCTGTTTTTT
V: TRBV18
D: -
size: -
J: TRBJ2-2

CDR3: CASSLAGYTGELFF
DNA: TGTGCCAGCAGCTTAGCGGGTTACACCGGGGAGCTGTTTTTT
V: TRBV6-2/TRBV6-3
D: TRBD2
size: -
J: TRBJ2-2

CDR3: CATRRGYNEQFF
DNA: TGTGCCACAAGGAGGGGCTACAATGAGCAGTTCTTC
V: TRBV25-1
D: -
size: -
J: TRBJ2-1

CDR3: CASSQDSAPAGYGYTF
DNA: TGCGCCAGCAGCCAAGATAGCGCTCCGGCCGGATATGGCTACACCTTC
V: TRBV4-3
D: -
size: -
J: TRBJ1-2

CDR3: CASSQTAGGSYEQYF
DNA: TGCGCCAGCAGCCAAACAGCGGGGGGGTCCTACGAGCAGTACTTC
V: TRBV4-3
D: TRBD2
size: -
J: TRBJ2-7

CDR3: CATWGGHSGANVLTF
DNA: TGTGCCACCTGGGGGGGGCACTCAGGGGCCAACGTCCTGACTTTC
V: TRBV6-5
D: -
size: once
J: TRBJ2-6

CDR3: CASSSRQGGRNEQFF
DNA: TGTGCCAGCAGTTCTCGACAGGGGGGAAGGAATGAGCAGTTCTTC
V: TRBV28
D: TRBD1
size: -
J: TRBJ2-1

CDR3: CASSLEGARPEAFF
DNA: TGTGCCAGCAGCTTAGAAGGGGCGCGTCCTGAAGCTTTCTTT
V: TRBV7-9
D: -
size: once
J: TRBJ1-1

CDR3: CASSLQGSGANVLTF
DNA: TGTGCCAGCAGCTTACAGGGCTCTGGGGCCAACGTCCTGACTTTC
V: TRBV5-4
D: -
size: -
J: TRBJ2-6

CDR3: CASTGGVREKLFF
DNA: TGTGCCAGTACAGGGGGCGTGAGAGAAAAACTGTTTTTT
V: TRBV19
D: TRBD1
size: -
J: TRBJ1-4

CDR3: CASSLREAFF
DNA: TGTGCCAGCAGCTTGCGTGAAGCTTTCTTT
V: TRBV5-8
D: -
size: -
J: TRBJ1-1

CDR3: CASSFGGQINSPLHF
DNA: TGTGCCAGCAGCTTCGGGGGACAGATAAATTCACCCCTCCACTTT
V: TRBV5-4
D: TRBD1
size: -
J: TRBJ1-6

CDR3: CASSSLERGPSTDTQYF
DNA: TGTGCCAGCAGCTCCTTAGAGCGGGGCCCTAGCACAGATACGCAGTATTTT
V: TRBV7-3
D: TRBD2
size: -
J: TRBJ2-3

CDR3: CASSQDPSGGSYEQYF
DNA: TGCGCCAGCAGCCAAGATCCCAGCGGGGGCTCCTACGAGCAGTACTTC
V: TRBV4-3
D: TRBD2
size: -
J: TRBJ2-7

CDR3: CASSLSSGRTDTQYF
DNA: TGTGCCAGCAGCCTATCTAGCGGACGGACAGATACGCAGTATTTT
V: TRBV14
D: TRBD2
size: -
J: TRBJ2-3

CDR3: CASSQVNTGVEQYF
DNA: TGTGCCAGCAGCCAAGTAAATACGGGGGTCGAGCAGTACTTC
V: TRBV3-1/TRBV3-2
D: -
size: -
J: TRBJ2-7

CDR3: CASSPPRTGYTEAFF
DNA: TGTGCCAGTAGTCCTCCAAGGACAGGGTACACTGAAGCTTTCTTT
V: TRBV19
D: TRBD1
size: -
J: TRBJ1-1

CDR3: CASTETLLAGGPNEQFF
DNA: TGTGCCAGTACCGAGACACTTCTAGCGGGAGGGCCGAATGAGCAGTTCTTC
V: TRBV19
D: TRBD2
size: -
J: TRBJ2-1

CDR3: CASGSTTREQYF
DNA: TGTGCTAGTGGTTCGACAACTCGCGAGCAGTACTTC
V: TRBV12-5
D: -
size: -
J: TRBJ2-7

CDR3: CASSHTGPGETQYF
DNA: TGTGCCAGCAGTCACACAGGGCCCGGCGAGACCCAGTACTTC
V: TRBV6-5
D: -
size: -
J: TRBJ2-5

CDR3: CASSLHVGGKGLEYGYTF
DNA: TGTGCCAGCAGCTTGCACGTTGGGGGGAAAGGGCTTGAATATGGCTACACCTTC
V: TRBV5-5
D: -
size: -
J: TRBJ1-2

CDR3: CASSIDPTGRYYGYTF
DNA: TGTGCCAGTAGTATAGATCCGACAGGGCGATACTATGGCTACACCTTC
V: TRBV19
D: TRBD1
size: -
J: TRBJ1-2

CDR3: CASSSEWRGGNEQFF
DNA: TGTGCCAGCAGCTCCGAATGGCGGGGGGGTAATGAGCAGTTCTTC
V: TRBV7-2
D: TRBD2
size: once
J: TRBJ2-1

CDR3: CASSLNGQGLFF
DNA: TGCGCCAGCAGCTTGAATGGACAGGGACTGTTTTTT
V: TRBV5-1
D: TRBD1
size: -
J: TRBJ1-4

CDR3: CAISDPPGLAGTGELFF
DNA: TGTGCCATCAGTGATCCGCCGGGACTAGCGGGGACCGGGGAGCTGTTTTTT
V: TRBV10-3
D: TRBD2
size: -
J: TRBJ2-2

CDR3: CASSLTHRGGQETQYF
DNA: TGTGCCAGCAGCCTAACCCATCGGGGGGGCCAAGAGACCCAGTACTTC
V: TRBV11-1
D: TRBD2
size: once
J: TRBJ2-5

CDR3: CASSQEGRASGGYTF
DNA: TGCGCCAGCAGCCAAGAGGGCAGGGCCTCCGGTGGCTACACCTTC
V: TRBV4-1
D: -
size: once
J: TRBJ1-2

CDR3: CASSSHTGALLTEAFF
DNA: TGTGCCAGCAGTTCCCATACAGGGGCTCTCCTCACTGAAGCTTTCTTT
V: TRBV6-2/TRBV6-3
D: TRBD1
size: -
J: TRBJ1-1

CDR3: CASSQVPGEQYF
DNA: TGCGCCAGCAGCCAAGTCCCCGGGGAGCAGTACTTC
V: TRBV4-1
D: -
size: -
J: TRBJ2-7

CDR3: CASSPGLGRSSYNEQFF
DNA: TGCGCCAGCAGCCCGGGACTAGGCAGGAGCTCCTACAATGAGCAGTTCTTC
V: TRBV5-1
D: TRBD2
size: -
J: TRBJ2-1

CDR3: CASSLGQSAEAFF
DNA: TGCGCCAGCAGCTTAGGACAGTCTGCTGAAGCTTTCTTT
V: TRBV5-1
D: -
size: -
J: TRBJ1-1

CDR3: CASSPAGETQYF
DNA: TGCGCCAGCAGCCCGGCAGGGGAGACCCAGTACTTC
V: TRBV5-1
D: -
size: -
J: TRBJ2-5

CDR3: CASSPHINEKLFF
DNA: TGTGCCAGCAGTCCGCACATAAATGAAAAACTGTTTTTT
V: TRBV28
D: -
size: -
J: TRBJ1-4